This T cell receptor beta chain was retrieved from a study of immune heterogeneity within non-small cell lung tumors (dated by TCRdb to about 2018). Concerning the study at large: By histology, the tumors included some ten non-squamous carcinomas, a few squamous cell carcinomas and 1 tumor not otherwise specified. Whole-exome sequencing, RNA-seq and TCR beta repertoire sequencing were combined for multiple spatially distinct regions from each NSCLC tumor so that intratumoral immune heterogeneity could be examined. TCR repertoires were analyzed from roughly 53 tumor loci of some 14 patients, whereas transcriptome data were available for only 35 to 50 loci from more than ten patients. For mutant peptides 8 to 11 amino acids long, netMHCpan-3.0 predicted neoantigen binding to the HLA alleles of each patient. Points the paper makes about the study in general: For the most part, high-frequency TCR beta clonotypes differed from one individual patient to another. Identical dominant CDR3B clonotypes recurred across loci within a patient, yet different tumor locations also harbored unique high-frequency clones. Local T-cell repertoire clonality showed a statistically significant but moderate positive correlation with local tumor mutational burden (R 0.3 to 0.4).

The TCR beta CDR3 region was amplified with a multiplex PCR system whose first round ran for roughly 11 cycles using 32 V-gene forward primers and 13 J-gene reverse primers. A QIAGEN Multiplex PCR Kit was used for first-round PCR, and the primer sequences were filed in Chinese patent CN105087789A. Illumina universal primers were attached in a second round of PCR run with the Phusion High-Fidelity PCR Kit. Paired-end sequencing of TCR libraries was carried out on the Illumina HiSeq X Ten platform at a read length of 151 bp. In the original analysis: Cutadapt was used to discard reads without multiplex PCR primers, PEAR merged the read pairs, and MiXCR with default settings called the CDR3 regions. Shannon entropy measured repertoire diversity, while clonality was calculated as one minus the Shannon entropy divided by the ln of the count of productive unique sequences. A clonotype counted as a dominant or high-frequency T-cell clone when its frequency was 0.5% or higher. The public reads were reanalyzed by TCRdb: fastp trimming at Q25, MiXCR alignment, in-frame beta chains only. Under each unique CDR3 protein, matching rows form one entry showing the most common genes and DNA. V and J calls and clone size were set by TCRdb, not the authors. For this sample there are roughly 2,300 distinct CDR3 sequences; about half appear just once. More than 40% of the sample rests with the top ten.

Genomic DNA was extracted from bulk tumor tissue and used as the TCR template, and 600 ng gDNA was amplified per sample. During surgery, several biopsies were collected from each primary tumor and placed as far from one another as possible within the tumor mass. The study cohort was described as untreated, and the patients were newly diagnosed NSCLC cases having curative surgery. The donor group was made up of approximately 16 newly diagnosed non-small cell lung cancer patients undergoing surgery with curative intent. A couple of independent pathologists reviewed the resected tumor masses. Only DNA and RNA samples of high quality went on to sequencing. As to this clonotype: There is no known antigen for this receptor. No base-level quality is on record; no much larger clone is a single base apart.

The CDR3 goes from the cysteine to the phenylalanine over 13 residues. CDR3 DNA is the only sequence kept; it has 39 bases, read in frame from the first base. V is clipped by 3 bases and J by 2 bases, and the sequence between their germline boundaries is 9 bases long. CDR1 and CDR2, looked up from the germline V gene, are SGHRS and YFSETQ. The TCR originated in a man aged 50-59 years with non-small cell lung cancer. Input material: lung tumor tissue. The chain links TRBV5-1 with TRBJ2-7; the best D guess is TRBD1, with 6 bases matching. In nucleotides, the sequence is TGCGCCAGCAGCTCCGGACAGACCTACGAGCAGTACTTC. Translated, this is CASSSGQTYEQYF.